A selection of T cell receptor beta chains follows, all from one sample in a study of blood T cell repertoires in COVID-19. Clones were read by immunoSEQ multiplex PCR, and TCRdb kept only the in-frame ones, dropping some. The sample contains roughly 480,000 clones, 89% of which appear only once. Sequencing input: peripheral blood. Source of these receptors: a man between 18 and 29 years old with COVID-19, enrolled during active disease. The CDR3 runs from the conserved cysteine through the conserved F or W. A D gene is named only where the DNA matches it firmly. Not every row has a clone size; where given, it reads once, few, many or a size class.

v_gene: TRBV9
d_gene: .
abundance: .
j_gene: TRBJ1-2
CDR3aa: CASSGFRGGRYGYTF
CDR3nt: TGTGCCAGCAGCGGTTTTCGTGGAGGGAGGTATGGCTACACCTTC

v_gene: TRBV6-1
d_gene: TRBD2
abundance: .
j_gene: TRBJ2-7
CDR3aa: CASSVQGTSGIGNEQYF
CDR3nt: TGTGCCAGCAGTGTACAGGGGACTAGCGGGATCGGGAACGAGCAGTACTTC

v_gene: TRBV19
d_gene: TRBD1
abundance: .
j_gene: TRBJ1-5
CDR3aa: CATGGHSNQPQHF
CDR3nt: TGTGCCACAGGGGGTCATAGCAATCAGCCCCAGCATTTT

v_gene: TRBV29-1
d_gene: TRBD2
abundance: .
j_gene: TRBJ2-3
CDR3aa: CSVDPAGADTQYF
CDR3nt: TGCAGCGTTGACCCGGCGGGGGCAGATACGCAGTATTTT

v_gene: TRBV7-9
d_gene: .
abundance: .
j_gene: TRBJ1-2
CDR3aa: CASSSYSYGYTF
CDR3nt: TGTGCCAGCAGCTCCTACAGCTATGGCTACACCTTC

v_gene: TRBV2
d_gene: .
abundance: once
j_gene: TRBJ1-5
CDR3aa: CASSEQGLSNQPQHF
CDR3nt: TGTGCCAGCAGTGAACAGGGTCTTAGCAATCAGCCCCAGCATTTT

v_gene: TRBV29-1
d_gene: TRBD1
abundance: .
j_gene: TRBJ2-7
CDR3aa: CSVGGQVSSREQYF
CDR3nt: TGCAGCGTAGGCGGACAGGTTTCAAGTCGCGAGCAGTACTTC

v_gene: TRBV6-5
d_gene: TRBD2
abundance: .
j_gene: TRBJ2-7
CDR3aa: CASSTRDYAYYEQYF
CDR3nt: TGTGCCAGCAGTACCCGGGACTACGCCTACTACGAGCAGTACTTC

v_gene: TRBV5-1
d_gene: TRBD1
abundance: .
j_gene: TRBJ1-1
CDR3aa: CASSRGRDRATEAFF
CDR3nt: TGCGCCAGCAGCAGGGGCCGGGACAGGGCCACTGAAGCTTTCTTT

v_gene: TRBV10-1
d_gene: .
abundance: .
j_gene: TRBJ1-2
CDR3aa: CASSGLGGGLWGYTF
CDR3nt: TGCGCCAGCAGTGGGCTTGGGGGGGGCCTTTGGGGCTACACCTTC

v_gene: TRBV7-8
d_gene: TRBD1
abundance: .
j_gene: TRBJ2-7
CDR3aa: CASSPRTGYYEQYF
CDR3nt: TGTGCCAGCAGCCCACGGACAGGGTACTACGAGCAGTACTTC

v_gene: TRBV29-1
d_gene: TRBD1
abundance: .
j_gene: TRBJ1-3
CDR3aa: CSVENRGTNTIYF
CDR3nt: TGCAGCGTTGAAAACAGGGGCACAAACACCATATATTTT

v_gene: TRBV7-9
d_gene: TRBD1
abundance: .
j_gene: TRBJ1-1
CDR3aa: CASSLGDRGPNTEAFF
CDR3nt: TGTGCCAGCAGCTTAGGGGACAGGGGGCCGAACACTGAAGCTTTCTTT

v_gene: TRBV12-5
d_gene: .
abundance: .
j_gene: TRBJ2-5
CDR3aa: CASAPLSAGETQYF
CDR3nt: TGTGCTAGTGCGCCACTTAGCGCTGGGGAGACCCAGTACTTC

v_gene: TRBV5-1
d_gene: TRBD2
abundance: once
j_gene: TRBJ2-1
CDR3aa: CASSSTSTSGVYNEQFF
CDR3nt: TGCGCCAGCAGCTCAACCTCTACTAGCGGGGTTTACAATGAGCAGTTCTTC